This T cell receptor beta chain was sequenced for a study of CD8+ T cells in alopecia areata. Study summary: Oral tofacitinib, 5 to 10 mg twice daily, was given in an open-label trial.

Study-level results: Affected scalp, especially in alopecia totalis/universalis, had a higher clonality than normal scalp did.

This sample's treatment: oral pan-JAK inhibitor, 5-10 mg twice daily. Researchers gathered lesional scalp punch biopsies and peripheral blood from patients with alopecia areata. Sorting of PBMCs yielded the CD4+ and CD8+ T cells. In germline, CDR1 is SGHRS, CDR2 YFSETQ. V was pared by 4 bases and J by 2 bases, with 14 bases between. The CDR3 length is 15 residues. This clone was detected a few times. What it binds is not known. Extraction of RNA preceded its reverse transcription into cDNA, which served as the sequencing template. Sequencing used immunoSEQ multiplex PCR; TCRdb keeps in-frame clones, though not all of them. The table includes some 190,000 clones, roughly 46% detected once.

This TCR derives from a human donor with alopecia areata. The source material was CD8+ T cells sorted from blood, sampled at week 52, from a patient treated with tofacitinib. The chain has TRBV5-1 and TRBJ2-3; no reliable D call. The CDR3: CASSPIGSYTDTQYF. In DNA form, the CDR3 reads TGCGCCAGCAGCCCGATCGGGTCCTACACAGATACGCAGTATTTT.